What follows are 18 T cell receptor beta chains derived from one specimen sequenced in a study of blood T cell repertoires in COVID-19. Assay used: immunoSEQ multiplex PCR; TCRdb lists only in-frame clones, some missing. The sample lists over 110,000 clones, approximately 84% seen once, with more than 3% in the top ten. Sequenced sample: PBMCs or T cells enriched from blood (not recorded which). The receptors derive from a man aged 45 to 65 in a cohort exposed to, infected with or recovered from COVID-19 (not recorded which).

This clone was detected only a few times. The chain uses TRBV7-9 and TRBJ1-1; TRBD1 aligns across 7 bases. Germline CDR1 is SEHNR and CDR2 is FQNEAQ (reference sequence). V trimming: 4 bases; J trimming: 3 bases; junction bases outside the gene matches: 11. There are 16 residues in the CDR3. As DNA, the CDR3 is TGTGCCAGCAGCTCGTACAGGGGCGTGTTGGACACTGAAGCTTTCTTT. Translating it yields CASSSYRGVLDTEAFF.

CDR3 loop: CASSLALAGSSYEQYF. The DNA for the CDR3 is TGTGCCAGCAGCTTAGCGCTTGCGGGGAGCTCCTACGAGCAGTACTTC. The chain links TRBV7-2 to TRBJ2-7; D is perhaps TRBD2 (6 bases). The CDR3 runs to 16 residues. V lost 0 bases, J lost 0 bases, and 12 bases lay in between. Germline CDR1 and CDR2: SGHTA and FQGNSA.

This sequence joins TRBV30 and TRBJ2-2; D is perhaps TRBD2 (6 bases). The V end lost 0 bases, the J end lost 5 bases, and 13 bases lay between the germline ends. CDR3 length: 15 amino acids. The V gene's germline CDR1 is GTSNPN and CDR2 SVGIG (reference sequence). CDR3: CAWSVRLGNTGELFF. CDR3 sequence (DNA): TGTGCCTGGAGTGTACGACTAGGCAATACCGGGGAGCTGTTTTTT.

The chain employs TRBV28 and TRBJ2-7, with TRBD2 matching over 8 bases. V lost 6 bases to trimming and J lost 0 bases; unmatched junction nucleotides: 7. The CDR3 runs to 15 residues. Germline V gene data show CDR1 as MDHEN and CDR2 as SYDVKM. DNA of the CDR3: TGTGCCAGCAGGGTCGGGGGGGCAAGCTCCTACGAGCAGTACTTC. This codes for CASRVGGASSYEQYF.

The V gene is TRBV9, the J gene TRBJ2-3; maybe TRBD2 (5 bases). This CDR3 contains 16 residues. Between the trimmed V and J ends, which lost 4 bases and 1 base, there was a span of 16 bases. CDR1 and CDR2 (germline): SGDLS, YYNGEE. This CDR3 is CASSSGLSWGTDTQYF. The CDR3 DNA reads TGTGCCAGCAGCTCCGGACTGAGTTGGGGCACAGATACGCAGTATTTT. The variable domain in full, completed from reference TRBV9 and TRBJ2-3, reads DSGVTQTPKHLITATGQRVTLRCSPRSGDLSVYWYQQSLDQGLQFLIQYYNGEERAKGNILERFSAQQFPDLHSELNLSSLELGDSALYFCASSSGLSWGTDTQYFGPGTRLTVL.

A few counts support this clone. This chain joins TRBV9 and TRBJ2-3, with 7 bases aligning to TRBD2. With 4 bases clipped from V and 0 bases from J, the junction kept 5 bases outside the gene matches. CDR1 and CDR2 from the germline V gene are SGDLS and YYNGEE. The CDR3 is 15 amino acids. CDR3 region: CASSMSGVSTDTQYF. The CDR3 nucleotides read TGTGCCAGCAGCATGAGCGGGGTAAGCACAGATACGCAGTATTTT.

The rearrangement uses TRBV9 and TRBJ2-5; no firm D call. The CDR3 is made up of 14 amino acids. Trimming left V 0 bases short and J 2 bases short, with 8 bases between. Germline values: CDR1 SGDLS, CDR2 YYNGEE. This CDR3 reads CASSVGNLQETQYF. The CDR3 DNA is TGTGCCAGCAGCGTAGGAAATCTACAAGAGACCCAGTACTTC.

The gene calls are TRBV10-3 and TRBJ2-1; 11 positions agree with TRBD2. Losses at the gene ends were 0 bases for V and 6 bases for J; bases not matched to a gene: 4. Germline assignment: CDR1 ENHRY and CDR2 SYGVKD. The length of the CDR3 is 16 residues. DNA for the CDR3: TGTGCCATCAGTGAGTCAGGTCTAGCGGGAGGCAATGAGCAGTTCTTC. Translating gives CAISESGLAGGNEQFF.

The chain employs TRBV28 and TRBJ2-2; maybe TRBD1 (6 bases). Germline CDR1 reads MDHEN; CDR2 reads SYDVKM. The CDR3 is 15 residues long. Deletions cut 6 bases from V and 0 bases from J, with 11 bases between. CDR3 bases: TGTGCCAGCAGAGCCGGGACACCGAACACCGGGGAGCTGTTTTTT. This sequence encodes CASRAGTPNTGELFF.

Notes on this clone: Other DNA variants within this sample encode the same CDR3. The chain recombines TRBV6-5 with TRBJ2-7, with 8 bases that match TRBD1. There are 14 residues in the CDR3. From germline, CDR1 is MNHEY and CDR2 SVGAGI. V shed 2 bases, J shed 3 bases, and the junction held 3 bases outside the gene matches. The CDR3 region has the DNA TGTGCCAGCAGTTACCGCGGACAGGGCTACGAGCAGTACTTC. Translated, it gives CASSYRGQGYEQYF.

V is TRBV9 and J is TRBJ2-1, with TRBD1 matching 7 bases. V lost 8 bases and J lost 5; bases outside the gene matches: 7. Germline V gene sequence: CDR1 SGDLS, CDR2 YYNGEE. This CDR3 region has 13 residues. The CDR3 sequence: CASCRDSDNEQFF. CDR3 nucleotides: TGTGCCAGTTGCCGGGACAGTGACAATGAGCAGTTCTTC. The whole variable domain, remainder taken from reference TRBV9 and TRBJ2-1, is DSGVTQTPKHLITATGQRVTLRCSPRSGDLSVYWYQQSLDQGLQFLIQYYNGEERAKGNILERFSAQQFPDLHSELNLSSLELGDSALYFCASCRDSDNEQFFGPGTRLTVL.

The chain uses TRBV6-2 or TRBV6-3 and TRBJ1-1; the match to TRBD1 covers 11 bases. Germline CDR1 reads MNHEY; CDR2 reads SVGEGT. V shed 0 bases and J 10 bases; nucleotides not matched to a gene: 4. The CDR3 has 14 amino acids. The CDR3 loop is CASSYSGTGGRAFF. As DNA, the CDR3 is TGTGCCAGCAGTTACTCCGGGACAGGGGGTCGAGCTTTCTTT.

The chain combines TRBV19 with TRBJ1-2; D unresolved. Looked up from germline, CDR1 is LNHDA and CDR2 is SQIVND (reference sequence). Trimming cost V 5 bases and J 5 bases, with 9 bases left between them. The CDR3 totals 12 residues. DNA for the CDR3: TGTGCCAGTAGTCGTACAGAGTATGGCTACACCTTC. Protein: CASSRTEYGYTF.

The CDR3 DNA reads as TGTGCCAGCAGTGCACAGGGAAGCGCCCCTGGGGCCAACGTCCTGACTTTC. Its translation is CASSAQGSAPGANVLTF. The rearrangement links TRBV6-4 to TRBJ2-6; possible D gene TRBD1, 6 bases. With 4 bases removed from V and 2 bases from J, the gap between germline ends came to 15 bases. The germline gives CDR1 MRHNA, CDR2 SNTAGT. CDR3 length: 17 residues.

V and J are TRBV5-1 and TRBJ2-6, with a tentative D call TRBD1 (5 bases). Germline V gene sequence: CDR1 SGHRS, CDR2 YFSETQ. The CDR3 spans 17 residues. Between the trimmed V and J ends, which lost 0 bases and 0 bases, there was a span of 10 bases. The CDR3 reads CASSLGQPSSGANVLTF. The CDR3 DNA reads TGCGCCAGCAGCTTGGGACAGCCATCCTCTGGGGCCAACGTCCTGACTTTC.

CDR3 region: CASSLETAPGTDTQYF. In DNA form, the CDR3 reads TGTGCCAGCAGCCTAGAGACTGCCCCCGGCACAGATACGCAGTATTTT. The chain uses TRBV7-2 and TRBJ2-3; no definite D call. This CDR3 is 16 amino acids long. Germline CDR1 reads SGHTA; CDR2 reads FQGNSA. V dropped 5 bases and J dropped 1 base, with 16 bases sitting between them.

This clone was seen only a few times. The rearrangement joins TRBV4-3 to TRBJ1-1; TRBD1 matches 8 bases. Per the germline V gene, CDR1 is LGHNA and CDR2 is YSLEER. The CDR3 totals 15 residues. The trim removed 0 bases at V and 4 bases at J, leaving 4 bases unmatched. The CDR3 spells CASSQDTGGPTEAFF. The CDR3 DNA is TGCGCCAGCAGCCAAGATACAGGGGGGCCCACTGAAGCTTTCTTT.

The chain combines TRBV28 with TRBJ1-2; D unclear. Germline CDR1 and CDR2: MDHEN and SYDVKM. The V end lost 6 bases, the J end lost 8 bases, and 16 bases lay between the germline ends. The CDR3 length is 13 residues. The CDR3 sequence is CASSTLASGGYTF. Written as DNA, the CDR3 is TGTGCCAGCAGCACCCTTGCAAGTGGCGGCTACACCTTC.